This is a list of T cell receptor beta chains from one sample in a study of T cells in pancreatic ductal adenocarcinoma. Profiling relied on immunoSEQ multiplex PCR, and the TCRdb table lists in-frame clones only, not all of them. This table holds more than 8,500 clones, roughly 70% found once. What was sequenced was pancreatic tumor tissue. The receptor source for this set is a human donor with pancreatic ductal adenocarcinoma. Both conserved end residues are part of each CDR3. D genes are given only for firm matches. Some rows have no size entry. The others give once, few or many, or a class for an expanded clone.

>.|TRBJ2-7|TRBV13|.
CASSLEGGEQYF
TGTGCCAGCAGCTTGGAGGGGGGCGAGCAGTACTTC
>once|TRBJ2-1|TRBV21-1|.
CASSKGPSGIPSYNEQFF
TGTGCCAGCAGCAAAGGTCCTAGCGGGATCCCTTCCTACAATGAGCAGTTCTTC
>.|TRBJ2-2|TRBV18|TRBD2
CASSPPTGTSGRPPGELFF
TGTGCCAGCTCACCACCGACTGGGACTAGCGGGAGGCCCCCCGGGGAGCTGTTTTTT
>.|TRBJ2-5|TRBV7-7|.
CASSSRGTDDLKTQYF
TGTGCTAGCAGCTCCCGAGGGACTGACGACCTAAAGACCCAGTACTTC
>.|TRBJ2-3|TRBV7-3|TRBD1
CASSYRGLITDTQYF
TGTGCCAGCAGCTATAGGGGGCTAATCACAGATACGCAGTATTTT
>.|TRBJ2-5|TRBV4-2|TRBD2
CASSQEGVAGAQETQYF
TGTGCCAGCAGCCAAGAGGGGGTAGCGGGAGCCCAAGAGACCCAGTACTTC
>.|TRBJ1-2|TRBV6-6|TRBD1
CASSDGQAHGGYTF
TGTGCCAGCAGTGATGGACAGGCCCATGGGGGCTACACCTTC
>once|TRBJ1-2|TRBV27|.
CASSLATPTLRGSAGYTF
TGTGCCAGCAGTTTAGCAACTCCTACCCTTCGGGGGTCGGCTGGCTACACCTTC
>few|TRBJ1-5|TRBV27|.
CASSLLWDRYQPQHF
TGTGCCAGCAGTCTCCTTTGGGACCGATATCAGCCCCAGCATTTT
>.|TRBJ2-3|TRBV6-5|.
CASSYRRQVTDTQYF
TGTGCCAGCAGTTACAGGAGGCAGGTCACAGATACGCAGTATTTT
>few|TRBJ2-1|TRBV27|TRBD1
CASGGQGRNEQFF
TGTGCCAGCGGGGGACAGGGGCGCAATGAGCAGTTCTTC
>.|TRBJ2-5|TRBV19|TRBD2
CASSTLGLAGSSGTQYF
TGTGCCAGTAGTACCCTCGGACTAGCGGGCTCTTCAGGGACCCAGTACTTC
>.|TRBJ1-2|TRBV7-9|.
CASSPGGAGYTF
TGTGCCAGCAGCCCTGGAGGCGCTGGCTACACCTTC
>.|TRBJ2-3|TRBV5-1|TRBD1
CASSRTGDNADTQYF
TGCGCCAGCAGTCGGACAGGGGACAATGCAGATACGCAGTATTTT
>few|TRBJ2-3|TRBV7-7|.
CASSLGGGPSDTQYF
TGTGCTAGCAGCTTAGGGGGGGGGCCATCAGATACGCAGTATTTT
>.|TRBJ1-1|TRBV2|TRBD1
CASRADRGTEAFF
TGTGCCAGCAGGGCGGACAGGGGGACTGAAGCTTTCTTT
>.|TRBJ1-1|TRBV13|TRBD1
CASSGTGGGTEAFF
TGTGCCAGCAGCGGAACAGGGGGAGGAACTGAAGCTTTCTTT
>.|TRBJ1-5|TRBV15|.
CATSRGSGGQGGQPQHF
TGTGCCACCAGCAGGGGGTCGGGGGGTCAGGGAGGTCAGCCCCAGCATTTT
>once|TRBJ2-7|TRBV5-1|TRBD1
CASSLRTGEAYEQYF
TGCGCCAGCAGCTTGCGGACAGGGGAAGCCTACGAGCAGTACTTC
>few|TRBJ2-1|TRBV27|.
CASSSLTGIDNEQFF
TGTGCCAGCAGTTCCTTGACAGGAATCGACAATGAGCAGTTCTTC
>.|TRBJ2-2|TRBV6-1|.
CASSEFEGTGELFF
TGTGCCAGCAGTGAATTCGAGGGAACCGGGGAGCTGTTTTTT
>few|TRBJ2-7|TRBV5-1|TRBD2
CASSLGPRGDPPNEQYF
TGCGCCAGCAGCTTGGGCCCTCGGGGGGATCCCCCTAACGAGCAGTACTTC
>.|TRBJ2-5|TRBV4-2|TRBD2
CASSQDLRASGGETQYF
TGTGCCAGCAGCCAAGATCTTCGGGCTAGCGGGGGGGAGACCCAGTACTTC
>.|TRBJ2-7|TRBV19|.
CASSAGETSIEQYF
TGTGCCAGTAGCGCAGGTGAGACCTCTATCGAGCAGTACTTC
>.|TRBJ2-5|TRBV5-1|.
CASSLRLGETQYF
TGCGCCAGCAGCTTGAGGCTAGGAGAGACCCAGTACTTC
>.|TRBJ1-1|TRBV6-1|TRBD1
CASSNRGLAFF
TGTGCCAGCAGCAACAGGGGTTTGGCTTTCTTT
>.|TRBJ2-5|TRBV4-2|TRBD2
CASSPYLAAGGDETQYF
TGTGCCAGCAGCCCCTACCTTGCGGCGGGAGGGGATGAGACCCAGTACTTC
>.|TRBJ2-7|TRBV7-9|TRBD1
CASSLSGTVPLEQYF
TGTGCCAGCAGCTTATCCGGGACAGTCCCTCTCGAGCAGTACTTC
>.|TRBJ2-1|TRBV28|.
CASAGRDEQFF
TGTGCCAGCGCCGGACGCGATGAGCAGTTCTTC
>.|TRBJ1-1|TRBV18|.
CASSIGMNTEAFF
TGTGCCAGCTCAATCGGTATGAACACTGAAGCTTTCTTT
>.|TRBJ2-5|TRBV5-1|TRBD2
CASSLGLAGDPYQETQYF
TGCGCCAGCAGCCTCGGACTAGCGGGAGACCCGTACCAAGAGACCCAGTACTTC
>.|TRBJ1-1|TRBV28|.
CASSLRTEAFF
TGTGCCAGCAGTTTGAGGACTGAAGCTTTCTTT
>.|TRBJ2-7|TRBV9|.
CASSVADRAYEQYF
TGTGCCAGCAGCGTAGCCGACAGAGCCTACGAGCAGTACTTC